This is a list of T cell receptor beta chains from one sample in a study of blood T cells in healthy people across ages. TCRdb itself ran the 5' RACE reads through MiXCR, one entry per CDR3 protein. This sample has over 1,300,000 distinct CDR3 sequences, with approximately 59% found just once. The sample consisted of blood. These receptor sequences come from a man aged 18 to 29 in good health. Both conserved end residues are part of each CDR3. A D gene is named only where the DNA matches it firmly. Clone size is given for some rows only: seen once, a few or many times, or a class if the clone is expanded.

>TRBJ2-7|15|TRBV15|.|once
TGTGCCACCAGCAGGGAACCGGGACACTACTACGAGCAGTACTTC
CATSREPGHYYEQYF
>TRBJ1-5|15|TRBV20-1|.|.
TGCAGTGCTAGAGATCAAGGGGCGCGTGGTCAGCCCCAGCATTTT
CSARDQGARGQPQHF
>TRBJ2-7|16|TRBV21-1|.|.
TGTGCCAGCAGCAAAACCTGCGGGGGCGCCTACAATGAGCAGTACTTC
CASSKTCGGAYNEQYF
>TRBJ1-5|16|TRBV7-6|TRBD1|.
TGTGCCAGCAGCTTGACAGGGGGCAGCGGCAATCAGCCCCAGCATTTT
CASSLTGGSGNQPQHF
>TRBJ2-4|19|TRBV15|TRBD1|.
TGTGCCACCAGCATAACGACCCCGGGACAGGGGGCGCAAAGTAACATTCAGTACTTC
CATSITTPGQGAQSNIQYF
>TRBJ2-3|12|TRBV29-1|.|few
TGCAGCGCTAGAGGGACGGGGGATACGCAGTATTTT
CSARGTGDTQYF
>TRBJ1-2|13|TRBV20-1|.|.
TGCAGTGCTAGCGGCCAGGTTGAATTTGGCTACACCTTC
CSASGQVEFGYTF
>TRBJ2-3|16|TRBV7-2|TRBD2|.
TGTGCCAGCAGCCCCAGGACTAGCGGGATCACAGATACGCAGTATTTT
CASSPRTSGITDTQYF
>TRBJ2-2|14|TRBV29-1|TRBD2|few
TGCAGCGTGGTCGGGGAGGGTAACACCGGGGAGCTGTTTTTT
CSVVGEGNTGELFF
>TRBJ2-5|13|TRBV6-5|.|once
TGTGCCAGCAGTTACCGGATCCAAGAGACCCAGTACTTC
CASSYRIQETQYF
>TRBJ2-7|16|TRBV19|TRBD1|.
TGTGCCAGTAGTATGACCAGGGACAGGAGCTCCTACGAGCAGTACTTC
CASSMTRDRSSYEQYF
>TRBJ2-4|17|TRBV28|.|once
TGTGCCAGCAGTCTAGGGGGTTTTGCAGGGACCAAAAACATTCAGTACTTC
CASSLGGFAGTKNIQYF
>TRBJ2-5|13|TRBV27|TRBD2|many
TGTGCCAGCAGTTGGGAGGGTGTAAAGACCCAGTACTTC
CASSWEGVKTQYF
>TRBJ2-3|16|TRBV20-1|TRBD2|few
TGCAGTGCAAACCACCTTACTAGCGGGGGTGGGGATACGCAGTATTTT
CSANHLTSGGGDTQYF
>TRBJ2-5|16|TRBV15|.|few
TGTGCCACCAGCAGAACCGGCACAGCCGACCAAGAGACCCAGTACTTC
CATSRTGTADQETQYF
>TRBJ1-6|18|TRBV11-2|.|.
TGTGCCAGCAGCTTAGAAGTAAGGGAGAGCTCCTATAATTCACCCCTCCACTTT
CASSLEVRESSYNSPLHF
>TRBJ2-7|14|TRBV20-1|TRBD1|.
TGCAGTGCTGCCACAGGGGGAGGACACTACGAGCAGTACTTC
CSAATGGGHYEQYF
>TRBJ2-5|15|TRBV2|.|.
TGTGCCAGCCTGAGCGATACAGGGCTTCAAGAGACCCAGTACTTC
CASLSDTGLQETQYF
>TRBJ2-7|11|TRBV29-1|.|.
TGCAGCGTTGAGGCTGGAACCGAGCAGTACTTC
CSVEAGTEQYF
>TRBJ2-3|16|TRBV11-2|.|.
TGTGCCAGCAGCTTAGATTTACAGGGTCGCGCAGATACGCAGTATTTT
CASSLDLQGRADTQYF
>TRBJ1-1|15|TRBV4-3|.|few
TGCGCCAGCAGCCAAGATCGGGCAGGGAGCGCTGAAGCTTTCTTT
CASSQDRAGSAEAFF
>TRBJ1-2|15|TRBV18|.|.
TGTGCCAGCTCTCCTACAGAAGTGCTAGGGAATGGCTACACCTTC
CASSPTEVLGNGYTF
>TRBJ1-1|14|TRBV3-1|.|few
TGTGCCAGCAGCCAAGAAAGTTTAGAGGTTCAAGCTTTCTTT
CASSQESLEVQAFF
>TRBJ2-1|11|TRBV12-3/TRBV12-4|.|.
TGTGCCGGAGGGCTGGGCGTTCGGCAGTTCTTC
CAGGLGVRQFF
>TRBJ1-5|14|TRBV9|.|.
TGTGCCAGCAGCCCTGAAGGGGGCAATCAGCCCCAGCATTTT
CASSPEGGNQPQHF
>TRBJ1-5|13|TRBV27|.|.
TGTGCCAGTGGGTGGGGGTCCAGGCAGCCCCAGCATTTT
CASGWGSRQPQHF
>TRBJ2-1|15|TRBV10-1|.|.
TGCGCCAGCAGTGATGCCACGAGCTCCTACAATGAGCAGTTCTTC
CASSDATSSYNEQFF
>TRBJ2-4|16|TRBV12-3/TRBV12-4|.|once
TGTGCCAGCAGTGGCCGACCGGGTAACGCCAAAAACATTCAGTACTTC
CASSGRPGNAKNIQYF
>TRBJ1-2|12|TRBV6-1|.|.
TGTGCCAGCAGTGCCACCTCAACGCGCTACACCTTC
CASSATSTRYTF
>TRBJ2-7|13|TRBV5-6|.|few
TGTGCCAGCAAGGAAGGAGGGACCTACGAGCAGTACTTC
CASKEGGTYEQYF
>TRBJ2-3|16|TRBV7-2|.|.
TGTGCCAGCAGCTTAGTCAGCGCCCTACTGTGGGATACGCAGTATTTT
CASSLVSALLWDTQYF
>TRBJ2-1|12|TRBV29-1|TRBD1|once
TGCAGCGGGGACAGGGGCTACAATGAGCAGTTCTTC
CSGDRGYNEQFF
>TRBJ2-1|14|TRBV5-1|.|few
TGCGCCAGCAGCGACGGGGTCTCGGAGGGTGAGCAGTTCTTC
CASSDGVSEGEQFF
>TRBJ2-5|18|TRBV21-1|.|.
TGTGCCAGCAGCAAAGCGCTCCCCCTAAACGGACAGCAAGAGACCCAGTACTTC
CASSKALPLNGQQETQYF
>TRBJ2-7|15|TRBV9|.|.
TGTGCCAGCAGCGTAACGGATGAACCCACCTACGAGCAGTACTTC
CASSVTDEPTYEQYF
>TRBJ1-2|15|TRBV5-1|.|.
TGCGCCAGCAGCTTGGCGGCAGGGCAGTCCTATGGCTACACCTTC
CASSLAAGQSYGYTF
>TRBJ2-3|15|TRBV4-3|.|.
TGCGCCAGCAGCCAAGACAGGGGCCCCTCAGATACGCAGTATTTT
CASSQDRGPSDTQYF
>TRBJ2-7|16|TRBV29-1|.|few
TGCAGCGTCGATGCGAGACCGGGACCGATGGCCTACGAGCAGTACTTC
CSVDARPGPMAYEQYF
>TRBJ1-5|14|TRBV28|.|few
TGTGCCAGTTACCATGCCTCCGGGTATCAGCCCCAGCATTTT
CASYHASGYQPQHF
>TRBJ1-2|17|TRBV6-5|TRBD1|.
TGTGCCAGCAGTTACTCGATCTCCGGACAGGGGAGCGATGGCTACACCTTC
CASSYSISGQGSDGYTF
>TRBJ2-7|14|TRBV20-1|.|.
TGCAGTGCTAGAGGGGCAGGGTCAAAATACGAGCAGTACTTC
CSARGAGSKYEQYF
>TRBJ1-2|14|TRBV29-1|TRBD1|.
TGCAGCGTTGATAATCGGACAGGAGTCTATGGCTACACCTTC
CSVDNRTGVYGYTF
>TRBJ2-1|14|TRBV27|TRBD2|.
TGTGCCAGCAGTTGGACTAGCGGGGGAACTACCCAGTTCTTC
CASSWTSGGTTQFF
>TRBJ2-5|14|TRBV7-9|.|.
TGTGCCAGCAGCTTCGGGGGATCCGAAGAGACCCAGTACTTC
CASSFGGSEETQYF
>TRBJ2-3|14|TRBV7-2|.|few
TGTGCCAGCACCCCGATGGTGGGGATAGATACGCAGTATTTT
CASTPMVGIDTQYF
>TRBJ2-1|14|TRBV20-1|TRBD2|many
TGCAGTGCTATGGGACTAGCGGGGAGGAATGAGCAGTTCTTC
CSAMGLAGRNEQFF
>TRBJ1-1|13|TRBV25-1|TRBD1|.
TGTGCCAGCAGTCTTACAGGGGTGGCTGAAGCTTTCTTT
CASSLTGVAEAFF
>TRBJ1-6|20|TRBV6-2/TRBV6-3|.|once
TGTGCCAGCAGTGGGACCGTCGGACAGAGTTCCCGAGGATATAATTCACCCCTCCACTTT
CASSGTVGQSSRGYNSPLHF
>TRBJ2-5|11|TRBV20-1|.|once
TGCAGTGCTCCAACTGGGGAGACCCAGTACTTC
CSAPTGETQYF
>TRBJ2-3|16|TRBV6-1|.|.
TGTGCCAGCAGTGAACAGGTGGCTAGCCGAGCAGATACGCAGTATTTT
CASSEQVASRADTQYF
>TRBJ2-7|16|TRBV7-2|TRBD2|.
TGTGCCAGCAGCTTAGAACTAGCGGGGGGGGCCTACGAGCAGTACTTC
CASSLELAGGAYEQYF
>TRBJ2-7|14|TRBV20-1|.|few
TGCAGTGCTAGAGGACAGGTCGGGTCCTACGAGCAGTACTTC
CSARGQVGSYEQYF
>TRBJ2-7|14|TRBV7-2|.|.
TGTGCCAGCAGCTTTTCGGGGTTTGTTTACGAGCAGTACTTC
CASSFSGFVYEQYF